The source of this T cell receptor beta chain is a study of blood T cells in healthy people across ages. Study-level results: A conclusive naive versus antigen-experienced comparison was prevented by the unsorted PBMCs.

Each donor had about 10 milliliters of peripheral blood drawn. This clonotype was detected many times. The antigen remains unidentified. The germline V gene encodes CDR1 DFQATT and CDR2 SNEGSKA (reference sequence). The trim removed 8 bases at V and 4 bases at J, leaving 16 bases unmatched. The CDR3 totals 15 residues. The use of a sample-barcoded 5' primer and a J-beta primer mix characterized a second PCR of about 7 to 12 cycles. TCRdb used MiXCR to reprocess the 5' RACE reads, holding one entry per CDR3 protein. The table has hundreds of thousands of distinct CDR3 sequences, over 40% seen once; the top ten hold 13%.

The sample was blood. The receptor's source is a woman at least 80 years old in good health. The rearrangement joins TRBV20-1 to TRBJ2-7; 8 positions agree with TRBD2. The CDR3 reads CSSSLEAGGPYEQYF. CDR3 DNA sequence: TGCAGTTCATCCCTTGAGGCGGGAGGACCGTACGAGCAGTACTTC.